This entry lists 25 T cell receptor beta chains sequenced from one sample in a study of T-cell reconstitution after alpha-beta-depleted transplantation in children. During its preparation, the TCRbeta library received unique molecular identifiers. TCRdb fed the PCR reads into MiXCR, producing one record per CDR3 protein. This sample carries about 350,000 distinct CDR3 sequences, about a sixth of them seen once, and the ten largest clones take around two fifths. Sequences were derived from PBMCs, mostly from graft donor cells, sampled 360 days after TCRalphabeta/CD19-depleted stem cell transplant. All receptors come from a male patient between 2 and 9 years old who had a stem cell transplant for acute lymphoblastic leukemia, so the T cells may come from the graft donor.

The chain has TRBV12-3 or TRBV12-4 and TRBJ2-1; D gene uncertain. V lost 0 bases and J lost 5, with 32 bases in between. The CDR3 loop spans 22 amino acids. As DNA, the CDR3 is TGTGCCAGCAGTTTAGCACCTAAGACTGTGTTTTTTCCGGGCTCCCCTAACAATGAGCAGTTCTTC. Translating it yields CASSLAPKTVFFPGSPNNEQFF.

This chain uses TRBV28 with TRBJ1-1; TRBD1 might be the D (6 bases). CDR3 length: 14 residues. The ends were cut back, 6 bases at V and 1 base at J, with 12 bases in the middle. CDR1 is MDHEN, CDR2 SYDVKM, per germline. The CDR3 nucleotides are TGTGCCAGCAGACCCGCCAGGGGGAACACTGAAGCTTTCTTT. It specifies CASRPARGNTEAFF.

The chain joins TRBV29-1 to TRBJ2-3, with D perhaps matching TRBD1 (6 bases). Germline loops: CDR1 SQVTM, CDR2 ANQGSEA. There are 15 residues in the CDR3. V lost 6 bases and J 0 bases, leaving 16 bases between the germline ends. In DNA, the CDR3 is TGCAGCGTGGAACTGGCAGGGGAAAGCACAGATACGCAGTATTTT. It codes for CSVELAGESTDTQYF.

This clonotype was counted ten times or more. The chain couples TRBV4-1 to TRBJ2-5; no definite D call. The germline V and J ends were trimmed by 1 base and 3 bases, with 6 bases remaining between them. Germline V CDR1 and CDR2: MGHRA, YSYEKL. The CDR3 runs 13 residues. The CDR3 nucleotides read TGCGCCAGCAGCCAAGCGGACGAAGAGACCCAGTACTTC. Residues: CASSQADEETQYF.

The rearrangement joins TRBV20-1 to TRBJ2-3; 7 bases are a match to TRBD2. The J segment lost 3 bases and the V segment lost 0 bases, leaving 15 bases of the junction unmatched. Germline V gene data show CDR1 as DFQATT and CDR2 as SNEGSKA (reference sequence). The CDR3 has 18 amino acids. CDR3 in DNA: TGCAGTGCTAGAGATTATGGGGGAGCGGGACCACGTACAGATACGCAGTATTTT. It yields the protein CSARDYGGAGPRTDTQYF.

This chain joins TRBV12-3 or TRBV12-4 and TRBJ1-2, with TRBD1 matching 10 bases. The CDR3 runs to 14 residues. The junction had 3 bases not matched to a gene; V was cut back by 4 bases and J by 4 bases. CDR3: CASSSGTGAYGYTF. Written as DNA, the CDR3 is TGTGCCAGCAGTTCCGGGACAGGGGCCTATGGCTACACCTTC.

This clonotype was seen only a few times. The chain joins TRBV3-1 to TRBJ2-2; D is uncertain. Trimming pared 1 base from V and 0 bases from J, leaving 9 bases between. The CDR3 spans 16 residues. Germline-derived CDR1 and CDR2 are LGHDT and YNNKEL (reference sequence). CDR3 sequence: CASSQGAAPNTGELFF. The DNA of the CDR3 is TGTGCCAGCAGCCAAGGCGCGGCCCCGAACACCGGGGAGCTGTTTTTT.

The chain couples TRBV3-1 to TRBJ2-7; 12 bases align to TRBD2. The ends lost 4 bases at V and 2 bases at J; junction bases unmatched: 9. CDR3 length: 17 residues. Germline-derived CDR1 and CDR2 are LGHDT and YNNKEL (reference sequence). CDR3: CASSRGLAGLDAYEQYF. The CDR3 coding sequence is TGTGCCAGCAGCCGCGGACTAGCGGGGTTGGACGCCTACGAGCAGTACTTC.

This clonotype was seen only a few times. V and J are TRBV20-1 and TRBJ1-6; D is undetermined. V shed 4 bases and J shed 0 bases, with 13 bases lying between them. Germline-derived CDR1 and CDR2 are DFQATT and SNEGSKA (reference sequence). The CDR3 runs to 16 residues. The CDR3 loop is CSATPRPSSYNSPLHF. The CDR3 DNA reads TGCAGTGCTACTCCAAGGCCGAGCTCCTATAATTCACCCCTCCACTTT.

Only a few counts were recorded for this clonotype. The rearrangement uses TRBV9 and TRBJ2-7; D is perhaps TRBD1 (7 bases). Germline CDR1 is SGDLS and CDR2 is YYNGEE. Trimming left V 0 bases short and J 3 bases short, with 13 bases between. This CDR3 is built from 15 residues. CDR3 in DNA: TGTGCCAGCAGCGTAGGGCCAGGGGGGTACTACGAGCAGTACTTC. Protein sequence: CASSVGPGGYYEQYF.

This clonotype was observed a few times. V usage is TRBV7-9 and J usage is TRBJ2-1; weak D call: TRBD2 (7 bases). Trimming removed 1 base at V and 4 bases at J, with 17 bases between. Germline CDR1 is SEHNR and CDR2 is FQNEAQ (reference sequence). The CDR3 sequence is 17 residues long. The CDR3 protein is CASSLGARGGGYNEQFF. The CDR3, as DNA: TGTGCCAGCAGCTTAGGCGCTAGGGGGGGCGGGTACAATGAGCAGTTCTTC.

CDR3 loop: CASRGTGENIQYF. CDR3 nucleotides: TGTGCCAGTAGAGGGACAGGAGAAAACATTCAGTACTTC. J is TRBJ2-4 and V is TRBV19, with 8 bases lining up with TRBD1. With V trimmed by 6 bases and J by 5 bases, 3 bases remained unmatched. Germline CDR1 reads LNHDA; CDR2 reads SQIVND (reference sequence). The CDR3 loop spans 13 amino acids.

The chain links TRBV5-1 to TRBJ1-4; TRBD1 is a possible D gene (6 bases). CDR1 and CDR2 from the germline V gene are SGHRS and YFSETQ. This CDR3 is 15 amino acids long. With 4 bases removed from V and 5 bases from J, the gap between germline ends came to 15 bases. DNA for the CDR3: TGCGCCAGCAGCCTATTCAGGGGAGACAATGAAAAACTGTTTTTT. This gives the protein CASSLFRGDNEKLFF.

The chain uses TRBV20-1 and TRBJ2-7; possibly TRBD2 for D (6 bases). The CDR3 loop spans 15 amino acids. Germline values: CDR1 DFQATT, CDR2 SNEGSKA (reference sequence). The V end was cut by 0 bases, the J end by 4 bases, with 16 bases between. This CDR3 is CSAREASGVGYEQYF. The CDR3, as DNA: TGCAGTGCTAGAGAGGCTTCGGGAGTGGGGTACGAGCAGTACTTC.

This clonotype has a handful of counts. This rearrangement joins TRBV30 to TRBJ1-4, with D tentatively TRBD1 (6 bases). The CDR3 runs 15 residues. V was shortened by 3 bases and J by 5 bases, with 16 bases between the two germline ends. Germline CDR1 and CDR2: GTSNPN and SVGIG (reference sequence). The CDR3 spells CAWSKSQGWNEKLFF. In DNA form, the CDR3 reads TGTGCCTGGAGCAAAAGTCAGGGGTGGAATGAAAAACTGTTTTTT.

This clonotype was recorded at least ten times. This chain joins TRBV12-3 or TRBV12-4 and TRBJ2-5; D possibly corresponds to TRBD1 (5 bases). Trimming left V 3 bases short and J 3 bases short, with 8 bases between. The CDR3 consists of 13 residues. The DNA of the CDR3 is TGTGCCAGCAGTTTGGGGCAGGAAGAGACCCAGTACTTC. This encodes CASSLGQEETQYF.

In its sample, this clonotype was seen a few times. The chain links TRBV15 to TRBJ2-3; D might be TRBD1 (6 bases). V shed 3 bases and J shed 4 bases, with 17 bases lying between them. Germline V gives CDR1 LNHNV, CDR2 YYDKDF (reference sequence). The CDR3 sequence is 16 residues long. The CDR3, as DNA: TGTGCCACCAGCAGCGCTGGGACAATCAACCCAGATACGCAGTATTTT. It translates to CATSSAGTINPDTQYF.

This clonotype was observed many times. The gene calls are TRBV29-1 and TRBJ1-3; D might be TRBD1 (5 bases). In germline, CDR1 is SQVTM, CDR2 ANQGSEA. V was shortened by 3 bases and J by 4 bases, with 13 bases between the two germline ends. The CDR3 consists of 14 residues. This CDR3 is CSVDPGTGGNTIYF. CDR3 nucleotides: TGCAGCGTTGACCCCGGGACCGGGGGAAACACCATATATTTT.

In nucleotides, the CDR3 is TGTGCCAGCAGCGGGGGACAGTCCTACGAGCAGTACTTC. Translated, it gives CASSGGQSYEQYF. V usage is TRBV9 and J usage is TRBJ2-7, with 7 nucleotides matching TRBD1. V gave up 3 bases and J gave up 1 base; unmatched junction bases: 1. Germline CDR1 is SGDLS and CDR2 is YYNGEE. The CDR3 totals 13 residues.

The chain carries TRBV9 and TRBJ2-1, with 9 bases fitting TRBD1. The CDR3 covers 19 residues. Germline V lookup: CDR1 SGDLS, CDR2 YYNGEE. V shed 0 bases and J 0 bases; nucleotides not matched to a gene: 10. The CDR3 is CASSVGHRGLSSSYNEQFF. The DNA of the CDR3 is TGTGCCAGCAGCGTAGGGCACAGGGGGCTTTCGAGCTCCTACAATGAGCAGTTCTTC.

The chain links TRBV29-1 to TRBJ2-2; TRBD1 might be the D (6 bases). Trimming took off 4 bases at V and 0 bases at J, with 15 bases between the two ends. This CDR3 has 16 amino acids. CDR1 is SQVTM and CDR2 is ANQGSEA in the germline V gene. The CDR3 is CSVGMGTRTNTGELFF. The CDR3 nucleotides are TGCAGCGTTGGGATGGGGACAAGAACGAACACCGGGGAGCTGTTTTTT.

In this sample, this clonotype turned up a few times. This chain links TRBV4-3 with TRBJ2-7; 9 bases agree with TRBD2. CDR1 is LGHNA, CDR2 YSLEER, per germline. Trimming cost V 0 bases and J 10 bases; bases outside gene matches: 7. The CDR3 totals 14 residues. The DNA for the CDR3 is TGCGCCAGCAGCCAAGATCGCCTAGCGGGGAAACAGTACTTC. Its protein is CASSQDRLAGKQYF.

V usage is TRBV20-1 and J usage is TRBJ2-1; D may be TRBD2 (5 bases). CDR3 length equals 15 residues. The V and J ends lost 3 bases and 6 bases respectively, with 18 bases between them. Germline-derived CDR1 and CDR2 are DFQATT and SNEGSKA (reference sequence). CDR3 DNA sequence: TGCAGTGCTAGTTATCCAGGAGGACTTTTCAATGAGCAGTTCTTC. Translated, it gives CSASYPGGLFNEQFF.

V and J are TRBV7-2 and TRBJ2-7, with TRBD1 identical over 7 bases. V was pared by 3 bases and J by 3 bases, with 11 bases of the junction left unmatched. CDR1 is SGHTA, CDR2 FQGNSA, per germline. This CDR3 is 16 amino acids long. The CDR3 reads CASSFHTGESLYEQYF. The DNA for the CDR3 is TGTGCCAGCAGCTTCCATACAGGGGAAAGTCTCTACGAGCAGTACTTC.

The chain's CDR3 is CASSRVPSVYNEQFF. CDR3 nucleotide sequence: TGTGCCAGCTCACGTGTGCCTAGCGTATACAATGAGCAGTTCTTC. The rearrangement joins TRBV18 to TRBJ2-1; D is possibly TRBD2 (6 bases). The V gene's germline CDR1 is KGHSH and CDR2 LQKENI. This CDR3 is 15 amino acids long. V gave up 4 bases and J gave up 4 bases, with 14 bases separating them. The entire variable domain, with the rest obtained from reference TRBV18 and TRBJ2-1, is as follows: NAGVMQNPRHLVRRRGQEARLRCSPMKGHSHVYWYRQLPEEGLKFMVYLQKENIIDESGMPKERFSAEFPKEGPSILRIQQVVRGDSAAYFCASSRVPSVYNEQFFGPGTRLTVL.